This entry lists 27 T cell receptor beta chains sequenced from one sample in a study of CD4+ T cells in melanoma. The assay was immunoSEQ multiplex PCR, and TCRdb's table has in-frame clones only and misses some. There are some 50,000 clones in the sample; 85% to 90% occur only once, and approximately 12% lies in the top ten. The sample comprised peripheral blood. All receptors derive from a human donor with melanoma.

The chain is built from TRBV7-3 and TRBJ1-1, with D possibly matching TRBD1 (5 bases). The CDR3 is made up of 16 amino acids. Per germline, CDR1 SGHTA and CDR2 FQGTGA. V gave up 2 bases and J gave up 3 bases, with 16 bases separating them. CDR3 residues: CASSLRGVGLDTEAFF. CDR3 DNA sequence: TGTGCCAGCAGCTTACGGGGGGTTGGTTTAGACACTGAAGCTTTCTTT.

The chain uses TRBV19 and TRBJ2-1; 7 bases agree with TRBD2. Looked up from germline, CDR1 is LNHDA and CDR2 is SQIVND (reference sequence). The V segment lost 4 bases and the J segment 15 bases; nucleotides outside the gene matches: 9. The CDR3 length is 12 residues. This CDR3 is CASSTSDGRWFF. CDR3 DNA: TGTGCCAGTAGTACCTCGGACGGGAGGTGGTTCTTC.

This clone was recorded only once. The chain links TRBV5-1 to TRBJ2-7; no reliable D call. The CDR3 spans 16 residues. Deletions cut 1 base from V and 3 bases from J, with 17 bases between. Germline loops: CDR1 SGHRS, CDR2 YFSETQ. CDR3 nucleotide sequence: TGCGCCAGCAGCTTGTCGTTTAGCAACCCTGGCTACGAGCAGTACTTC. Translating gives CASSLSFSNPGYEQYF.

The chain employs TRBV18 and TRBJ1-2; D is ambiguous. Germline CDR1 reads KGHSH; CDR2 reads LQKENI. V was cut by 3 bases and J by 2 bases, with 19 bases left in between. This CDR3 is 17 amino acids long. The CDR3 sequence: CASSPPGSTPGNYGYTF. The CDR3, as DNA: TGTGCCAGCTCACCCCCGGGCTCCACACCGGGCAACTATGGCTACACCTTC. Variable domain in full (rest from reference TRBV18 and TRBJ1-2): NAGVMQNPRHLVRRRGQEARLRCSPMKGHSHVYWYRQLPEEGLKFMVYLQKENIIDESGMPKERFSAEFPKEGPSILRIQQVVRGDSAAYFCASSPPGSTPGNYGYTFGSGTRLTVV.

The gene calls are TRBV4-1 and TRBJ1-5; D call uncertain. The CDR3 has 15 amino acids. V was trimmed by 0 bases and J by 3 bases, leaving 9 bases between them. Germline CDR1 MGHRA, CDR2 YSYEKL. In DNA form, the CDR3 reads TGCGCCAGCAGCCAAGATGAGCTGAACAATCAGCCCCAGCATTTT. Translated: CASSQDELNNQPQHF.

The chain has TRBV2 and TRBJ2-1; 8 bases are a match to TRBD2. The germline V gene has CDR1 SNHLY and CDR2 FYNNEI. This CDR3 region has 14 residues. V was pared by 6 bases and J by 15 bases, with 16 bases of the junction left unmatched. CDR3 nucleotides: TGTGCCAGCAGCTACCAAAGGCCGGGGGGGCCTTTGTTCTTC. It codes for CASSYQRPGGPLFF. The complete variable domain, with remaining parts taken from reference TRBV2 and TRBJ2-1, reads EPEVTQTPSHQVTQMGQEVILRCVPISNHLYFYWYRQILGQKVEFLVSFYNNEISEKSEIFDDQFSVERPDGSNFTLKIRSTKLEDSAMYFCASSYQRPGGPLFFGPGTRLTVL.

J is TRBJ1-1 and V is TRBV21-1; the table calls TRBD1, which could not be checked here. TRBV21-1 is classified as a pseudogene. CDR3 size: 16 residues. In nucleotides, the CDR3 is TGTGCCAGCAGCAAAAAGGGACAGGGGGCTGGGACTGAAGCTTTCTTT. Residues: CASSKKGQGAGTEAFF.

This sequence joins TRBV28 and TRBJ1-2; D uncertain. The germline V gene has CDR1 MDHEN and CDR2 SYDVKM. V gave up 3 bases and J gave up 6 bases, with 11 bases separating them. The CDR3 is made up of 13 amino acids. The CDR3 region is CASSLVSGNGYTF. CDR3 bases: TGTGCCAGCAGTTTGGTTTCCGGGAATGGCTACACCTTC.

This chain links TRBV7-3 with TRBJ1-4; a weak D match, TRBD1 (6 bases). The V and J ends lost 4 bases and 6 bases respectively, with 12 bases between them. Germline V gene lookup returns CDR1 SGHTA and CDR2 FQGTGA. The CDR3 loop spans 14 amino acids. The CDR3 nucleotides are TGTGCCAGCAGCTCAGGGGAGTTGGATGAAAAACTGTTTTTT. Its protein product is CASSSGELDEKLFF.

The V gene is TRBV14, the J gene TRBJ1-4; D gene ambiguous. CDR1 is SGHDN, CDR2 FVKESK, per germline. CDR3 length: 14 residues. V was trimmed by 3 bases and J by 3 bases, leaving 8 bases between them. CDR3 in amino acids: CASSHRPSNEKLFF. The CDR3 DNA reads TGTGCCAGCAGCCACAGGCCGTCTAATGAAAAACTGTTTTTT.

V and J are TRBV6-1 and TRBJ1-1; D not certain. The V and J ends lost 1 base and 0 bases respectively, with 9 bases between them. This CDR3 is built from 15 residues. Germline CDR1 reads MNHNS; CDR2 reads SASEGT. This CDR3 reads CASSEGWRVNTEAFF. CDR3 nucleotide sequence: TGTGCCAGCAGTGAAGGGTGGCGGGTGAACACTGAAGCTTTCTTT.

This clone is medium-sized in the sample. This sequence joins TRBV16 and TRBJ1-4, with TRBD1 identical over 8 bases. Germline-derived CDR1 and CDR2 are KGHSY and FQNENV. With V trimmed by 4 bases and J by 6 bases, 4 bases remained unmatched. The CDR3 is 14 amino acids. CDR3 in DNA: TGTGCCAGCAGCCGCGGGACAGGCTATGAAAAACTGTTTTTT. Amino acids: CASSRGTGYEKLFF.

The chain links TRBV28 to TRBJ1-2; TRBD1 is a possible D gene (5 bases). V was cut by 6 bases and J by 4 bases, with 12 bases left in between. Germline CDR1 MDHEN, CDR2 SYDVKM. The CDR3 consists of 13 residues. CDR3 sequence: CASSPGVAYGYTF. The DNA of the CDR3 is TGTGCCAGCAGCCCGGGGGTAGCCTATGGCTACACCTTC.

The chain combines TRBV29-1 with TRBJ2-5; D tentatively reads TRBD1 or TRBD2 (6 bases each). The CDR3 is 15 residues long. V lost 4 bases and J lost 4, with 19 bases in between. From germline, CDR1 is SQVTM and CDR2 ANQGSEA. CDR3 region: CSVGTAGFVTETQYF. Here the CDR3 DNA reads TGCAGCGTTGGGACAGCGGGCTTCGTTACAGAGACCCAGTACTTC.

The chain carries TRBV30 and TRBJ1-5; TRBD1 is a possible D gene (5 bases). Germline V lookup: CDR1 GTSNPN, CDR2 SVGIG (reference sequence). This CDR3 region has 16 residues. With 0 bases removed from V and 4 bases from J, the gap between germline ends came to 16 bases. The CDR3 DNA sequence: TGTGCCTGGAGTGTACCGGGGCCAACTAGAAATCAGCCCCAGCATTTT. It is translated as CAWSVPGPTRNQPQHF.

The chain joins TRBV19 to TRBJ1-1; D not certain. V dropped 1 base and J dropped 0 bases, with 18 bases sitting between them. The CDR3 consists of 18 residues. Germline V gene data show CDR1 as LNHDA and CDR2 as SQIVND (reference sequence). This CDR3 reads CASSIGVSRKYMNTEAFF. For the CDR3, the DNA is TGTGCCAGTAGTATAGGGGTCAGTCGGAAATACATGAACACTGAAGCTTTCTTT.

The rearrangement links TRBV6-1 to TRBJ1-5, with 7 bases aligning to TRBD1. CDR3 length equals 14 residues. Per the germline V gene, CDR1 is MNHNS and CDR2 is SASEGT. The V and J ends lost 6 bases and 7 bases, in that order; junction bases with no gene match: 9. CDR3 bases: TGTGCCAGCAGGGAGACAGGGAATTACCAGCCCCAGCATTTT. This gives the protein CASRETGNYQPQHF.

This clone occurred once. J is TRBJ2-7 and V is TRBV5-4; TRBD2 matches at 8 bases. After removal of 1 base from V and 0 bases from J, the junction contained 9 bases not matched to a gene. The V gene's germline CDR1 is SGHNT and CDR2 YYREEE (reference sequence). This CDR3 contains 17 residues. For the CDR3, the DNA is TGTGCCAGCAGCTTGCCGGGCGGGGGGCGGAGCTCCTACGAGCAGTACTTC. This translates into CASSLPGGGRSSYEQYF.

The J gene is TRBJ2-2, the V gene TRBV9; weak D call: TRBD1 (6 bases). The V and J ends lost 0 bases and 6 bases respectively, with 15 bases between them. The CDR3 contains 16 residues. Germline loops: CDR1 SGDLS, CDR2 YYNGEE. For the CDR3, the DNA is TGTGCCAGCAGCGTAGCTTACAGGGTCGGGGCCGGGGAGCTGTTTTTT. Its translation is CASSVAYRVGAGELFF.

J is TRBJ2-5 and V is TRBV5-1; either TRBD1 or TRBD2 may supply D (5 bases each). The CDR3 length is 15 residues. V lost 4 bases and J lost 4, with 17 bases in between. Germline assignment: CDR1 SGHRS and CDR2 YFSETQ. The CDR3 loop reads CASSPPNGGLETQYF. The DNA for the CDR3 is TGCGCCAGCAGCCCCCCGAATGGGGGTTTAGAGACCCAGTACTTC.

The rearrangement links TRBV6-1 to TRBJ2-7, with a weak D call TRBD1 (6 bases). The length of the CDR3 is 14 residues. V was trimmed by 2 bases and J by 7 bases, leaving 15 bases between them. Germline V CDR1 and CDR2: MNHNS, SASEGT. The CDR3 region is CASSERGRGGEQYF. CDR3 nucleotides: TGTGCCAGCAGTGAACGGGGCAGGGGCGGGGAGCAGTACTTC.

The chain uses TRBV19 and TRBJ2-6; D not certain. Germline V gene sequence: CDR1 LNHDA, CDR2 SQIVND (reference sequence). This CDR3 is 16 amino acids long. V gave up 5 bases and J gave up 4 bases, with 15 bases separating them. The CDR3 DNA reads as TGTGCCAGTAGTCCGTCGCAAGTGATCGGGGCCAACGTCCTGACTTTC. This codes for CASSPSQVIGANVLTF.

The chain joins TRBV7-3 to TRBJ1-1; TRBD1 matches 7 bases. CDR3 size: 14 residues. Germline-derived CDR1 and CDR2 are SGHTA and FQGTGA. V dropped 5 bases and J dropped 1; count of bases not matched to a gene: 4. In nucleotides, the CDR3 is TGTGCCAGCAGCAGACAGGGATGGAACACTGAAGCTTTCTTT. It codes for CASSRQGWNTEAFF.

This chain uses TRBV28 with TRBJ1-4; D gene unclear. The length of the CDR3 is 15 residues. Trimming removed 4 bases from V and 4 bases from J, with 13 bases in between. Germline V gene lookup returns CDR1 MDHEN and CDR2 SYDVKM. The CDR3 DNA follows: TGTGCCAGCAGTTACTTCCCACGTGGTAATGAAAAACTGTTTTTT. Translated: CASSYFPRGNEKLFF.

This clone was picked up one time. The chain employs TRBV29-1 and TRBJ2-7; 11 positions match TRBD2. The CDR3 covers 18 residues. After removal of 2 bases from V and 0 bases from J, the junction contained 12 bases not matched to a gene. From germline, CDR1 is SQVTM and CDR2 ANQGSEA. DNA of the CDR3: TGCAGCGTTGAAAATGTGGGGGTAGCGGGGGGGACCTCCTACGAGCAGTACTTC. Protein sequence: CSVENVGVAGGTSYEQYF.

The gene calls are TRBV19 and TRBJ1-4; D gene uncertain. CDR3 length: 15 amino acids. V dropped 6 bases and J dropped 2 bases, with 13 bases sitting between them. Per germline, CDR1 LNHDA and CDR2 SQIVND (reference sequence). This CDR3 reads CASRFGVGTNEKLFF. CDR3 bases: TGTGCCAGTAGATTTGGGGTCGGCACTAATGAAAAACTGTTTTTT. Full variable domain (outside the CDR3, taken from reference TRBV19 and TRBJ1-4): DGGITQSPKYLFRKEGQNVTLSCEQNLNHDAMYWYRQDPGQGLRLIYYSQIVNDFQKGDIAEGYSVSREKKESFPLTVTSAQKNPTAFYLCASRFGVGTNEKLFFGSGTQLSVL.

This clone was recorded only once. The CDR3 reads CASSKGQGNNSPLHF. CDR3 nucleotide sequence: TGTGCCAGCAGCAAGGGACAGGGAAATAATTCACCCCTCCACTTT. The chain combines TRBV4-2 with TRBJ1-6, with 9 bases fitting TRBD1. The CDR3 extends over 15 amino acids. Per germline, CDR1 LGHNA and CDR2 YNFKEQ. Unmatched junction bases numbered 4, after V lost 5 bases and J lost 5 bases.